The 26 T cell receptor beta chains presented below share a single source sample, sequenced in a study of blood T cell repertoires in COVID-19. The repertoire was sequenced with immunoSEQ multiplex PCR; TCRdb's copy has only in-frame clones and lacks some. The sample carries some 110,000 clones, approximately 76% recorded once. The sample comprised peripheral blood. These receptors all stem from a woman in her 70s with acute or convalescent COVID-19.

This clone was found many times. The V gene is TRBV4-2, the J gene TRBJ1-1, with unresolved D. V lost 2 bases and J 1 base, leaving 5 bases between the germline ends. The germline gives CDR1 LGHNA, CDR2 YNFKEQ. The CDR3 runs to 13 residues. CDR3 bases: TGTGCCAGCAGCCAATTCAGGAACACTGAAGCTTTCTTT. This gives the protein CASSQFRNTEAFF.

The V call is TRBV28, the J call TRBJ1-5; D not certain. V was shortened by 2 bases and J by 7 bases, with 12 bases between the two germline ends. This CDR3 is 14 amino acids long. Germline lookup yields CDR1 MDHEN and CDR2 SYDVKM. As DNA, the CDR3 is TGTGCCAGCAGTTTAGACGGAAGGAGCCAGCCCCAGCATTTT. The encoded protein is CASSLDGRSQPQHF.

V gene TRBV9 combines with J gene TRBJ2-2; D possibly corresponds to TRBD2 (5 bases). This CDR3 contains 14 residues. The germline V gene encodes CDR1 SGDLS and CDR2 YYNGEE. Trimming removed 0 bases at V and 5 bases at J, with 8 bases between. CDR3: CASSVGEQTGELFF. The DNA for the CDR3 is TGTGCCAGCAGCGTAGGGGAGCAAACCGGGGAGCTGTTTTTT. Drawing the rest from reference TRBV9 and TRBJ2-2, the complete variable domain is DSGVTQTPKHLITATGQRVTLRCSPRSGDLSVYWYQQSLDQGLQFLIQYYNGEERAKGNILERFSAQQFPDLHSELNLSSLELGDSALYFCASSVGEQTGELFFGEGSRLTVL.

The chain combines TRBV4-1 with TRBJ1-2; TRBD1 matches 7 bases. The CDR3 has 15 amino acids. V shed 3 bases, J shed 1 base, and the junction held 5 bases outside the gene matches. The V gene's germline CDR1 is MGHRA and CDR2 YSYEKL. The CDR3 is CASSQGTEINYGYTF. The CDR3 bases are TGCGCCAGCAGCCAGGGGACAGAGATTAACTATGGCTACACCTTC.

The chain employs TRBV5-1 and TRBJ1-2, with TRBD1 identical over 9 bases. Per germline, CDR1 SGHRS and CDR2 YFSETQ. Trimming took 4 bases from V and 5 from J; bases not matched to a gene: 9. The CDR3 has 15 residues. CDR3 sequence reads: CASSEGTGTSYGYTF. In nucleotides, the CDR3 is TGCGCCAGCAGCGAGGGGACAGGGACGAGTTATGGCTACACCTTC.

This clone was recorded a few times. The genes are TRBV7-2 and TRBJ2-5; 9 positions match TRBD1. J lost 5 bases, V lost 3 bases, and 7 bases had no gene match. The CDR3 has 15 residues. The germline CDR1 and CDR2 sequences are SGHTA and FQGNSA. The CDR3 DNA follows: TGTGCCAGCAGCTTGGGACAGGGAGGGCGGGAGACCCAGTACTTC. Amino acid sequence: CASSLGQGGRETQYF. Full variable domain (rest looked up from reference TRBV7-2 and TRBJ2-5): GAGVSQSPSNKVTEKGKDVELRCDPISGHTALYWYRQSLGQGLEFLIYFQGNSAPDKSGLPSDRFSAERTGGSVSTLTIQRTQQEDSAVYLCASSLGQGGRETQYFGPGTRLLVL.

The CDR3 DNA is TGTGCCAGCAGTGATCCGACTAGCGGGGGGGGAGAGACCCAGTACTTC. This encodes CASSDPTSGGGETQYF. V and J are TRBV25-1 and TRBJ2-5, with TRBD2 matching over 14 bases. Germline CDR1 is MGHDK and CDR2 is SYGVNS. The trim removed 3 bases at V and 4 bases at J, leaving 4 bases unmatched. The CDR3 is made up of 16 amino acids.

DNA for the CDR3: TGCAGCGTTGCGGGATCAACTAATGAAAAACTGTTTTTT. Amino acid sequence: CSVAGSTNEKLFF. This rearrangement joins TRBV29-1 to TRBJ1-4; D gene ambiguous. Germline V gives CDR1 SQVTM, CDR2 ANQGSEA. V was pared by 4 bases and J by 0 bases, with 6 bases between. This CDR3 region has 13 residues.

The rearrangement uses TRBV25-1 and TRBJ1-2; D call uncertain. Germline CDR1 and CDR2: MGHDK and SYGVNS. The length of the CDR3 is 15 residues. V was shortened by 3 bases and J by 5 bases, with 16 bases between the two germline ends. CDR3: CASSEGTSVRYGYTF. CDR3 sequence (DNA): TGTGCCAGCAGTGAGGGCACATCGGTCCGGTATGGCTACACCTTC.

The chain is built from TRBV6-1 and TRBJ1-5, with 10 positions matching TRBD1. The CDR3 totals 18 residues. Per germline, CDR1 MNHNS and CDR2 SASEGT. V dropped 3 bases and J dropped 1; count of bases not matched to a gene: 9. Here the CDR3 reads CASSDLTGGLGSNQPQHF. Here the CDR3 DNA reads TGTGCCAGCAGTGACCTGACAGGGGGCCTTGGGAGCAATCAGCCCCAGCATTTT.

V and J are TRBV6-6 and TRBJ2-7; 11 positions agree with TRBD1. The CDR3 contains 15 residues. Trimming at V came to 6 bases and at J to 4 bases, leaving 8 bases not matched to a gene. Germline CDR1 reads MNHNY; CDR2 reads SVGAGI (reference sequence). The CDR3 DNA sequence: TGTGCCAGCAGCGCCGGGACAGGGGGAACTTACGAGCAGTACTTC. It translates to CASSAGTGGTYEQYF.

This sequence joins TRBV3-1 (or the pseudogene TRBV3-2) and TRBJ2-3; D is unresolved. Trimming took 3 bases from V and 4 from J, leaving 14 bases between them. The germline V gene has CDR1 LGHDT and CDR2 YNNKEL (reference sequence). This CDR3 has 15 residues. The CDR3 is CASSQPYPEADTQYF. The CDR3 bases are TGTGCCAGCAGCCAGCCCTATCCCGAGGCAGATACGCAGTATTTT.

The CDR3 here is CASSQGQGAGANVLTF. The DNA for the CDR3 is TGTGCCAGCAGCCAAGGCCAGGGGGCTGGGGCCAACGTCCTGACTTTC. V gene TRBV14 combines with J gene TRBJ2-6, with 7 bases that match TRBD1. The CDR3 has 16 residues. Trimming cost V 1 base and J 2 bases; bases outside gene matches: 2. Germline loops: CDR1 SGHDN, CDR2 FVKESK.

This sequence joins TRBV5-8 and TRBJ1-1; D remains unclear. The CDR3 length is 12 residues. The V gene's germline CDR1 is SGHTS and CDR2 YDEGEE. Trimming cost V 2 bases and J 10 bases, with 12 bases left between them. The CDR3 bases are TGTGCCAGCAGCTTAGCCGTGTTGAGAGCTTTCTTT. Protein product: CASSLAVLRAFF.

The chain has TRBV7-2 and TRBJ1-2, with 7 bases fitting TRBD1. The CDR3 consists of 15 residues. V lost 5 bases to trimming and J lost 4 bases; unmatched junction nucleotides: 10. Germline V lookup: CDR1 SGHTA, CDR2 FQGNSA. Written as DNA, the CDR3 is TGTGCCAGCAGCCTACTTGTAGGGACAGCCTATGGCTACACCTTC. Its protein is CASSLLVGTAYGYTF.

The V call is TRBV25-1, the J call TRBJ2-5; 7 bases are shared with TRBD2. CDR1 is MGHDK and CDR2 is SYGVNS in the germline V gene. V lost 7 bases and J lost 5; bases outside the gene matches: 10. This CDR3 comprises 14 residues. The CDR3 region is CASTLAGGYETQYF. The CDR3 DNA reads TGTGCCAGCACCCTAGCCGGGGGGTACGAGACCCAGTACTTC.

This sequence joins TRBV6-5 and TRBJ2-7; 8 nucleotides match TRBD2. Per the germline V gene, CDR1 is MNHEY and CDR2 is SVGAGI. The V gene end was trimmed by 5 bases and the J gene end by 9 bases; junction bases not matched to a gene: 9. The CDR3 consists of 13 residues. The CDR3 DNA reads TGTGCCAGCAGTCCCCCGGGACTAGAAGGGCAGTACTTC. This gives the protein CASSPPGLEGQYF.

This clone was counted a few times. This chain connects TRBV5-6 to TRBJ2-2, with D perhaps TRBD2 (5 bases). Germline CDR1 is SGHDT and CDR2 is YYEEEE. CDR3 size: 19 residues. Trimming shortened V by 0 bases and J by 0 bases, and 18 bases separated the two germline ends. The CDR3 nucleotides read TGTGCCAGCAGCTTGGAAACAAGGAGGAGGAACACGAACACCGGGGAGCTGTTTTTT. It encodes CASSLETRRRNTNTGELFF.

Only a few counts were recorded for this clone. This chain connects TRBV28 to TRBJ2-4, with D possibly being TRBD1 (5 bases). Germline V gene data show CDR1 as MDHEN and CDR2 as SYDVKM. Trimming took off 8 bases at V and 11 bases at J, with 16 bases between the two ends. The CDR3 covers 12 residues. This CDR3 reads CASGPDSRVQYF. CDR3 bases: TGTGCCAGCGGGCCCGACAGCCGGGTTCAGTACTTC.

The rearrangement joins TRBV6-5 to TRBJ1-1; the match to TRBD1 covers 7 bases. Trimming removed 7 bases from V and 0 bases from J; junction bases left unmatched: 2. CDR3 length equals 13 residues. Germline CDR1 is MNHEY and CDR2 is SVGAGI. CDR3 DNA sequence: TGTGCCAGCATCACAGGGGTGAACACTGAAGCTTTCTTT. Its translation: CASITGVNTEAFF.

The V call is TRBV19, the J call TRBJ2-1; 15 positions agree with TRBD2. V shed 1 base and J 2 bases; nucleotides not matched to a gene: 3. From germline, CDR1 is LNHDA and CDR2 SQIVND (reference sequence). This CDR3 has 18 residues. CDR3 region: CASSIGTSGGVTYNEQFF. The DNA for the CDR3 is TGTGCCAGTAGTATAGGGACTAGCGGGGGGGTTACCTACAATGAGCAGTTCTTC.

The chain carries TRBV29-1 and TRBJ2-5, with D maybe TRBD1 (5 bases). CDR3 size: 13 residues. V was shortened by 3 bases and J by 3 bases, with 11 bases between the two germline ends. Germline V lookup: CDR1 SQVTM, CDR2 ANQGSEA. For the CDR3, the DNA is TGCAGCGTTGATGGGGCCGTCGAAGAGACCCAGTACTTC. It specifies CSVDGAVEETQYF. Full variable domain (rest looked up from reference TRBV29-1 and TRBJ2-5): SAVISQKPSRDICQRGTSLTIQCQVDSQVTMMFWYRQQPGQSLTLIATANQGSEATYESGFVIDKFPISRPNLTFSTLTVSNMSPEDSSIYLCSVDGAVEETQYFGPGTRLLVL.

This clone was recorded many times. V usage is TRBV5-4 and J usage is TRBJ2-5; 7 bases fit TRBD2. V gave up 5 bases and J gave up 2 bases; unmatched junction bases: 9. Germline CDR1 reads SGHNT; CDR2 reads YYREEE (reference sequence). The CDR3 contains 15 residues. Here the CDR3 reads CASRAQRGTQETQYF. The DNA for the CDR3 is TGTGCCAGCAGGGCCCAGCGGGGTACTCAAGAGACCCAGTACTTC.

This chain joins TRBV5-6 and TRBJ2-7; D is ambiguous. The length of the CDR3 is 16 residues. The germline V gene has CDR1 SGHDT and CDR2 YYEEEE. V was pared by 0 bases and J by 0 bases, with 13 bases between. This CDR3 reads CASSLEVRRGSYEQYF. In nucleotides, the CDR3 is TGTGCCAGCAGCTTGGAGGTCCGAAGAGGCTCCTACGAGCAGTACTTC.

The rearrangement joins TRBV3-1 (or the pseudogene TRBV3-2) to TRBJ1-1; D ambiguous. V was pared by 4 bases and J by 11 bases, with 14 bases between. The CDR3 is 12 amino acids. Germline CDR1 reads LGHDT; CDR2 reads YNNKEL (reference sequence). The CDR3 DNA reads as TGTGCCAGCAGCCCCTCCGCCGGTTGGGCTTTCTTT. This encodes CASSPSAGWAFF.

The V gene is TRBV12-3 or TRBV12-4, the J gene TRBJ1-2; 7 bases fit TRBD1. V lost 6 bases to trimming and J lost 2 bases; unmatched junction nucleotides: 3. The CDR3 is 13 amino acids. CDR3 sequence: CASRPDRNYGYTF. The CDR3 bases are TGTGCCAGCAGGCCGGACAGGAACTATGGCTACACCTTC.